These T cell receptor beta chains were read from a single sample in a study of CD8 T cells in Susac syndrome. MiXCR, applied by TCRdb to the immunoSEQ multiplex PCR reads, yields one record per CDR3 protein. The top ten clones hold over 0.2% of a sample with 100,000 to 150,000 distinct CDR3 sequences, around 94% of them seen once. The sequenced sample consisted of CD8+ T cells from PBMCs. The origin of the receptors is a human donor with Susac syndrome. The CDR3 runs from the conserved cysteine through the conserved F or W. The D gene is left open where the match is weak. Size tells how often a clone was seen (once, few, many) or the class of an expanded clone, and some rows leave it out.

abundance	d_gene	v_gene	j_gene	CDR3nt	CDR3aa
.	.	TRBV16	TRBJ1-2	TGTGCCAGCAGCCAGGCAGGGATACATGGCTACACCTTC	CASSQAGIHGYTF
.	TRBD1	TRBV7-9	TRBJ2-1	TGTGCCAGCAGCCCTGGACAGGGGGCTAACAATGAGCAGTTCTTC	CASSPGQGANNEQFF
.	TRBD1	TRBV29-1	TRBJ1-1	TGCAGCGACGGCCGGACAGGGGCATTCTTT	CSDGRTGAFF
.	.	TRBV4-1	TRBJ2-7	TGCGCCAGCAGCCCGAAGGAGGAATCGGAGCAGTACTTC	CASSPKEESEQYF
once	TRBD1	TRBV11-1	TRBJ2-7	TGTGCCAGCAGCTACAGGGGCAACCAGTACTTC	CASSYRGNQYF
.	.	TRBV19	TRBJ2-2	TGTGCCAGTAGTATGGTTGCGAACACCGGGGAGCTGTTTTTT	CASSMVANTGELFF
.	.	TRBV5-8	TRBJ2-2	TGTGCCAGCAGCCTTACAGGATTAAGCGGGGAGCTGTTTTTT	CASSLTGLSGELFF
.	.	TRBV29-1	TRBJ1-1	TGCAGCGCCACGGGGACTGAAGCTTTCTTT	CSATGTEAFF
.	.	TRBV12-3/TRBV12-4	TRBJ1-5	TGTGCCAGCAGTTTAGTCAGGGAAGGTCAGCCCCAGCATTTT	CASSLVREGQPQHF
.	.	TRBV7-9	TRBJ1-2	TGTGCCAGCAGCCCCACAGAGTTTGGCTATGGCTACACCTTC	CASSPTEFGYGYTF
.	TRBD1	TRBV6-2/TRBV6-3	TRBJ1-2	TGTGCCAGCAGTTACTCGCCAGGGGGGTTCTATGGCTACACCTTC	CASSYSPGGFYGYTF
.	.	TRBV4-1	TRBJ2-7	TGCGCCAGCAGCCAAGGGGACATGACCTACGAGCAGTACTTC	CASSQGDMTYEQYF
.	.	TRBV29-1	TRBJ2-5	TGCAGCGTTGAAGGAGACAGGAGTTCAGGGACCCAGTACTTC	CSVEGDRSSGTQYF
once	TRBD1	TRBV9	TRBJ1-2	TGTGCCAGCAGCGTTCGATCAGACAGGGAACATGGCTACACCTTC	CASSVRSDREHGYTF
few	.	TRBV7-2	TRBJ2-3	TGTGCCAGCAGTTTGGTGTCCACAGATACGCAGTATTTT	CASSLVSTDTQYF
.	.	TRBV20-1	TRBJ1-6	TGCAGTGCAGTGGCACCACCGGGACCCCTCCACTTT	CSAVAPPGPLHF
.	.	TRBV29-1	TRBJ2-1	TGCAGCCGACTAGGGTCCTACAATGAGCAGTTCTTC	CSRLGSYNEQFF
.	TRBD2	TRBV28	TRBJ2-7	TGTGCCAGCAGTTCGGGACTAGCGGGACCTCCCTCCTACGAGCAGTACTTC	CASSSGLAGPPSYEQYF
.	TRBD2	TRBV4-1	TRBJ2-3	TGCGCCAGCAGCCAAGACTGGGGGACTACGAACACAGATACGCAGTATTTT	CASSQDWGTTNTDTQYF
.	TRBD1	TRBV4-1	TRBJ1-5	TGCGCCAGCAGCCAACGACAGGGCGAGGATCAGCCCCAGCATTTT	CASSQRQGEDQPQHF
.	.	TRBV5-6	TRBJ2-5	TGTGCCAGCAGCTTGGAAGGGGCCCCGGGAGAGACCCAGTACTTC	CASSLEGAPGETQYF
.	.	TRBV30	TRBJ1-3	TGTGCCTGGAGTAGCGGTGTGGGAGGCTCTGGAAACACCATATATTTT	CAWSSGVGGSGNTIYF
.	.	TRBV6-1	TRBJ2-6	TGTGCCAGCAGTGAACCAACAACGGCCAAATCTGGGGCCAACGTCCTGACTTTC	CASSEPTTAKSGANVLTF
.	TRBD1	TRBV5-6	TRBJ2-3	TGTGCCAGCAGCTGGGACAGGGGAGCTGGCACAGATACGCAGTATTTT	CASSWDRGAGTDTQYF
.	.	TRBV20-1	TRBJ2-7	TGCAGTGCTAGAGTTGAGGCCTCTTACGAGCAGTACTTC	CSARVEASYEQYF
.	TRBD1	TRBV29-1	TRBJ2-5	TGCAGCGCCGAGACAGGGGGCACGGAGACCCAGTACTTC	CSAETGGTETQYF
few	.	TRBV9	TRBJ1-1	TGTGCCAGCAGCCCCGGGGGGGGTGGCACTGAAGCTTTCTTT	CASSPGGGGTEAFF
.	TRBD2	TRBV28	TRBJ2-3	TGTGCCAGCAGTTTATGGAGCGGGGGGGGCACAGATACGCAGTATTTT	CASSLWSGGGTDTQYF
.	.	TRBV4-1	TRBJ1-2	TGCGCCAGCAGCCAAGCTAGGACAGACATTCGTGGCTACACCTTC	CASSQARTDIRGYTF
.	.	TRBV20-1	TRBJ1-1	TGCAGTGTTAAACGCGTGAACACTGAAGCTTTCTTT	CSVKRVNTEAFF
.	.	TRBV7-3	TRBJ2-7	TGTGCCAGCAAGGAGAACAGCTCCTACGAGCAGTACTTC	CASKENSSYEQYF
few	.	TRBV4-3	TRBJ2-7	TGCGCCAGCAGCCAAGAACCTCCATACTCAGGGGAGCAGTACTTC	CASSQEPPYSGEQYF
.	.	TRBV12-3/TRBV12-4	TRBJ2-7	TGTGCCAGCAGGGGGCAGCCTGACGAGCAGTACTTC	CASRGQPDEQYF
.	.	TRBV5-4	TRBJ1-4	TGTGCCAGCAGCTTGTACCCCGACACGGAGGCTAATGAAAAACTGTTTTTT	CASSLYPDTEANEKLFF
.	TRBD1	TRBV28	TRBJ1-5	TGTGCCAGCAGCTTACAGGGGAGCAGTCAGCCCCAGCATTTT	CASSLQGSSQPQHF
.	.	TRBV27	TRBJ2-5	TGTGCCAGCAGTTTTTGGGAGGACGAGACCCAGTACTTC	CASSFWEDETQYF
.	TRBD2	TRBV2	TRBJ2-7	TGTGCCAGCAGTGGGCGACTAGCGGGGAGGGCCCACGAGCAGTACTTC	CASSGRLAGRAHEQYF
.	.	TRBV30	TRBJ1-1	TGTGCCTGGACGCCTTCGGGGAACACTGAAGCTTTCTTT	CAWTPSGNTEAFF
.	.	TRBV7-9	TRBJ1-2	TGTGCCAGCAGCTCAACCGACAGGACCTATGGCTACACCTTC	CASSSTDRTYGYTF
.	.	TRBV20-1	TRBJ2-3	TGCAGTGCTAGGGACAGCAAGAGCACAGATACGCAGTATTTT	CSARDSKSTDTQYF
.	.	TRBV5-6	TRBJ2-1	TGTGCCAGCAGCGAGGGGGTTTGGGACAATGAGCAGTTCTTC	CASSEGVWDNEQFF
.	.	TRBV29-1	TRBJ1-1	TGCAGCGCCCGGGGCTACTCCATGAACACTGAAGCTTTCTTT	CSARGYSMNTEAFF
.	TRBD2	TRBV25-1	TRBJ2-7	TGTGCCAGCGTAGCGGGAGGATCCTACGAGCAGTACTTC	CASVAGGSYEQYF
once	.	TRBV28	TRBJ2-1	TGTGCCAGCAGTTCCCCGGGGGATGAGCAGTTCTTC	CASSSPGDEQFF
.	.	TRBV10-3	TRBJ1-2	TGTGCCATCAGTGAGCCGGACAAGCCCTCCTATGGCTACACCTTC	CAISEPDKPSYGYTF
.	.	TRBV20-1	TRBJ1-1	TGCAGTGCTAGGAGCGGGTTGGAAACTGAAGCTTTCTTT	CSARSGLETEAFF
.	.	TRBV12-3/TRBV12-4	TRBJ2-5	TGTGCCAGCAGTTTGTTCAGGATCCAAGAGACCCAGTACTTC	CASSLFRIQETQYF
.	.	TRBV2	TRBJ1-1	TGTGCCAGCAGTCCCGGGACAAGTGAAGCTTTCTTT	CASSPGTSEAFF
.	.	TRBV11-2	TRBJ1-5	TGTGCCAGCAGCTTAGTCGGCAGGAGCAATCAGCCCCAGCATTTT	CASSLVGRSNQPQHF
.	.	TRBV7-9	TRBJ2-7	TGTGCCAGCAGCCCGCTGGGCCCAGGGGAAGTGCAGTACTTC	CASSPLGPGEVQYF